One sample yielded the 6 T cell receptor beta chains listed below, sequenced in a study of spatial heterogeneity in lung cancer. TCRdb re-called the 5' RACE reads through MiXCR, storing one row per CDR3 protein. This sample has more than 20,000 distinct CDR3 sequences, with roughly 4.5% found just once. Noted time point: sample taken at primary tumor resection. The material sequenced was PBMCs, taken at surgery. Receptor source: a male donor with early-stage non-small cell lung cancer.

This clonotype was observed many times. V is TRBV28 and J is TRBJ2-5, with a tentative D call TRBD2 (5 bases). The CDR3 is 16 amino acids. V lost 3 bases, J lost 8 bases, and 22 bases lay in between. The germline gives CDR1 MDHEN, CDR2 SYDVKM. DNA of the CDR3: TGTGCCAGCAGTTTCGCGAGGGCTAGCCCGGCGGGTACCCAGTACTTC. Amino acid sequence: CASSFARASPAGTQYF.

This clonotype was counted many times. The genes are TRBV9 and TRBJ2-3; 7 bases line up with TRBD1. There are 15 residues in the CDR3. V lost 1 base, J lost 4 bases, and 6 bases stayed unmatched. Looked up from germline, CDR1 is SGDLS and CDR2 is YYNGEE. For the CDR3, the DNA is TGTGCCAGCAGCGTAAAAGGGGGCGAGGCAGATACGCAGTATTTT. It translates to CASSVKGGEADTQYF.

This clonotype was seen many times. As DNA, the CDR3 is TGTGCCAGCCGTGGACAGGGGCGCACTGAAGCTTTCTTT. It yields the protein CASRGQGRTEAFF. V usage is TRBV19 and J usage is TRBJ1-1; 9 bases fit TRBD1. Trimming took 9 bases from V and 4 from J; bases not matched to a gene: 6. CDR1 LNHDA and CDR2 SQIVND come from the germline V gene (reference sequence). The CDR3 has 13 amino acids.

At least ten counts were recorded for this clonotype. This sequence joins TRBV20-1 and TRBJ1-6; 7 nucleotides line up with TRBD1. Germline lookup yields CDR1 DFQATT and CDR2 SNEGSKA (reference sequence). The CDR3 has 14 amino acids. Trimming removed 0 bases from V and 6 bases from J; junction bases left unmatched: 2. The CDR3 region is CSARETGINSPLHF. CDR3 nucleotide sequence: TGCAGTGCTAGAGAGACAGGGATTAATTCACCCCTCCACTTT.

This clonotype was seen repeatedly, ten times or more. The gene calls are TRBV6-5 and TRBJ2-1; 8 bases match TRBD1. V was clipped by 2 bases and J by 8 bases; unmatched bases: 8. This CDR3 spans 15 amino acids. The germline gives CDR1 MNHEY, CDR2 SVGAGI. The CDR3 bases are TGTGCCAGCAGTTACGGACAGGGATTGATCTATGAGCAGTTCTTC. Translated, it gives CASSYGQGLIYEQFF.

This clonotype has a count of ten or more. The chain links TRBV7-8 to TRBJ1-6; D is possibly TRBD1 (6 bases). Trimming took off 5 bases at V and 9 bases at J, with 14 bases between the two ends. CDR3 size: 14 residues. Germline lookup yields CDR1 SGHVS and CDR2 FQNEAQ. The CDR3 sequence is CASSRLGGFSPLHF. The CDR3 nucleotides read TGTGCCAGCAGCCGTTTAGGGGGTTTTTCACCCCTCCACTTT.